One and the same sample provided the 24 T cell receptor beta chains below, sequenced in a study of T cells in women clearing cervical HPV infection. Using immunoSEQ multiplex PCR, the repertoire was profiled, and TCRdb retains in-frame clones only, with some absent. In all, the sample yields approximately 30,000 clones. Sequencing input: blood buffy coat. All receptors derive from a woman between 18 and 70 years old with a cervical HPV16 infection that either progressed to CIN3+ or cleared (not recorded which).

This clone is classed as medium-sized by frequency. CDR3 in amino acids: CASSYGAGVSYEQYF. The sequenced part of the CDR3 DNA is TGTGCCAGCAGTTACGGAGCGGGCGTTTCCTACGAG. The J gene is TRBJ2-7, the V gene TRBV6-2 or TRBV6-3; possibly TRBD2 for D (6 bases). The sequenced fragment ends 3 residues before the CDR3 boundary, so the rest is inferred from the germline J gene. From germline, CDR1 is MNHEY and CDR2 SVGEGT. V was clipped by 2 bases and J by 1 base, with 12 bases between them. The CDR3 length is 15 residues.

In the case of this clone: The DNA ends 3 residues before the CDR3 does, and the rest of the CDR3 is filled in from the germline J gene. The chain is built from TRBV7-9 and TRBJ2-4; 9 positions agree with TRBD1. The CDR3 covers 13 residues. Germline CDR1 SEHNR, CDR2 FQNEAQ (reference sequence). This CDR3 reads CASSWTGEYGQYF. The covered CDR3 bases are TGTGCCAGCAGCTGGACAGGGGAATATGGT.

Regarding this clone: The read terminates 3 residues before the CDR3 end, so the remaining end is supplied by the germline J gene. The rearrangement joins TRBV5-6 to TRBJ1-5; 8 nucleotides line up with TRBD1. The CDR3 is 15 amino acids. Germline V gene sequence: CDR1 SGHDT, CDR2 YYEEEE. V lost 0 bases, J lost 7 bases, and 6 bases stayed unmatched. CDR3 DNA, as far as it was read: TGTGCCAGCAGCTTGGGACAGGGGTTCGGGCAGCCC. Translating it yields CASSLGQGFGQP. The full CDR3 is CASSLGQGFGQPQHF.

As to this clone: The read comes to an end 3 residues before the CDR3 does, leaving the germline J gene to fill in the end. The chain combines TRBV19 with TRBJ2-7, with 7 positions matching TRBD1. V dropped 4 bases and J dropped 4; count of bases not matched to a gene: 10. Looked up from germline, CDR1 is LNHDA and CDR2 is SQIVND (reference sequence). The CDR3 consists of 15 residues. The CDR3 here is CASSSLSQGPYEQYF. The part of the CDR3 DNA that was read is TGTGCCAGTAGTAGTCTATCACAGGGGCCATACGAG.

A remark on this clone: The CDR3 is cut off 3 residues early in the read; its end comes from the germline J gene. The chain has TRBV7-9 and TRBJ2-2; TRBD1 is a possible D gene (6 bases). Germline V gene lookup returns CDR1 SEHNR and CDR2 FQNEAQ (reference sequence). The length of the CDR3 is 15 residues. V was trimmed by 5 bases and J by 5 bases, leaving 15 bases between them. The CDR3 bases that were read are TGTGCCAGCAGCACCCGGACAGCTCAGACCGGGGAG. It codes for CASSTRTAQTGE. In full, the CDR3 is CASSTRTAQTGELFF.

As to this clone: Mismatch with germline at one junction end may stem from a read error. The read is 3 residues too short to cover the CDR3 end, so that end is filled in from the germline J gene. The sample has other DNA sequences that encode this CDR3 too. The rearrangement links TRBV7-6 to TRBJ1-3, with 7 bases fitting TRBD1. The CDR3 consists of 17 residues. Germline CDR1 and CDR2: SGHVS and FNYEAQ. CDR3 DNA (partial): TGTGCCAGCAGCTTAGGGGAGGGACAGCGATCTGGAAACACG. Translating gives CASSLGEGQRSGNT. The complete CDR3 reads CASSLGEGQRSGNTIYF.

As concerns this clone: The CDR3 goes on 3 residues after the read ends, and that part is filled in from the germline J gene. The V gene is TRBV5-6, the J gene TRBJ2-7; TRBD1 might be the D (6 bases). Germline CDR1 SGHDT, CDR2 YYEEEE. This CDR3 region has 15 residues. Trimming removed 4 bases at V and 4 bases at J, with 18 bases between. CDR3 in amino acids: CASSPPRTEIYEQYF. Partial CDR3 DNA: TGTGCCAGCAGCCCCCCGAGGACAGAAATTTACGAG.

Concerning this clone itself: The read ends 3 residues early relative to the CDR3; the germline J gene fills the gap. This chain connects TRBV19 to TRBJ2-3; TRBD1 agrees at 8 bases. Germline loops: CDR1 LNHDA, CDR2 SQIVND (reference sequence). CDR3 length: 15 residues. CDR3 protein: CASSIGQGFNQPQYF. CDR3 DNA (partial): TGTGCCAGTAGTATTGGACAGGGCTTTAATCAGCCG.

Comment on this clone: The read finishes 3 residues shy of the CDR3 end, and the germline J gene is used to complete it. This rearrangement joins TRBV15 to TRBJ1-2; perhaps TRBD1 as D (5 bases). V shed 2 bases and J shed 4 bases, with 11 bases lying between them. The CDR3 has 14 amino acids. The germline V gene encodes CDR1 LNHNV and CDR2 YYDKDF (reference sequence). CDR3 DNA, as far as it was read: TGTGCCACCAGCAGAAGTCGGACATTCTATGGC. It yields the protein CATSRSRTFYG. The full CDR3 sequence reads CATSRSRTFYGYTF.

Details on this clone: Read coverage stops 3 residues before the CDR3 terminus; the germline J gene supplies the remainder. The chain joins TRBV7-6 to TRBJ2-7, with no clear D. V was trimmed by 2 bases and J by 2 bases, leaving 13 bases between them. Per the germline V gene, CDR1 is SGHVS and CDR2 is FNYEAQ. This CDR3 comprises 15 residues. The covered CDR3 bases are TGTGCCAGCAGCTTAACATTAGCCCTGCCCTACGAG. Residues: CASSLTLALPYE. The whole CDR3 protein reads CASSLTLALPYEQYF.

As concerns this clone: From the germline J gene comes the end of the CDR3, since the read stops 3 residues before it. This chain connects TRBV7-1 to TRBJ2-4; 7 nucleotides align to TRBD1. TRBV7-1 is sorted into the ORF group, with uncertain function. The CDR3 has 21 amino acids. J was trimmed by 2 bases and V by 7 bases; bases with no gene match: 26. The chain's CDR3 is CASTSLSPGQIDHGTKNIQYF. Incomplete CDR3 DNA: TGTGCCAGCACCTCCCTATCTCCGGGACAGATCGACCACGGTACCAAAAACATT.

On this clone itself: The missing CDR3 end, 3 residues past where the read stops, is filled in from the germline J gene. The chain links TRBV30 to TRBJ2-2, with 14 bases that match TRBD2. CDR1 and CDR2 (germline): GTSNPN, SVGIG (reference sequence). The CDR3 sequence is 17 residues long. V trimming: 5 bases; J trimming: 1 base; junction bases outside the gene matches: 6. This CDR3 reads CAWPGTSGGLNTGELFF. The DNA read from the CDR3 is TGTGCCTGGCCTGGGACTAGCGGGGGCCTGAACACCGGGGAG.

For this clone: The observed sequence ends 3 residues before the CDR3 terminus, with the missing tail filled in from the germline J gene. V usage is TRBV5-6 and J usage is TRBJ2-4, with D possibly being TRBD1 (6 bases). Looked up from germline, CDR1 is SGHDT and CDR2 is YYEEEE. The CDR3 runs 13 residues. The sequenced part of the CDR3 DNA is TGTGCCAGCAGCCTTCAGGGGAACCATGGT. It translates to CASSLQGNHG. In full, the CDR3 is CASSLQGNHGQYF.

A remark on this clone: The CDR3 goes on 3 residues after the read ends, and that part is filled in from the germline J gene. The chain combines TRBV5-6 with TRBJ2-1, with TRBD2 as a possible D gene (6 bases). Trimming stripped 3 bases from V and 8 bases from J, with 15 bases between. The CDR3 totals 14 residues. Germline loops: CDR1 SGHDT, CDR2 YYEEEE. CDR3: CASSYQSSGDEQFF. The CDR3 DNA, read in part, is TGTGCCAGCAGCTATCAATCCTCGGGGGATGAG. Full variable domain (remainder filled in from reference TRBV5-6 and TRBJ2-1): DAGVTQSPTHLIKTRGQQVTLRCSPKSGHDTVSWYQQALGQGPQFIFQYYEEEERQRGNFPDRFSGHQFPNYSSELNVNALLLGDSALYLCASSYQSSGDEQFFGPGTRLTVL.

CDR3 DNA, as far as it was read: TGTGCCAGCAGCCAAGATTTGGGGACAGGGGGCCGCGAG. Protein: CASSQDLGTGGRE. The full CDR3 sequence reads CASSQDLGTGGREQYF. The genes are TRBV14 and TRBJ2-7; 12 positions match TRBD1. Read data end 3 residues before the CDR3 end; the end is taken from the germline J gene. The CDR3 has 16 residues. Germline assignment: CDR1 SGHDN and CDR2 FVKESK. After removal of 0 bases from V and 6 bases from J, the junction contained 6 bases not matched to a gene.

Incomplete CDR3 DNA: TGTGCCAGTAGTATAGATGGGCCTCTCAATGGC. This encodes CASSIDGPLNG. From start to end, the CDR3 is CASSIDGPLNGYTF. The V gene is TRBV19, the J gene TRBJ1-2; D is undetermined. The sequenced fragment ends 3 residues before the CDR3 boundary, so the rest is inferred from the germline J gene. Trimming pared 0 bases from V and 6 bases from J, leaving 11 bases between. The V gene's germline CDR1 is LNHDA and CDR2 SQIVND (reference sequence). The CDR3 has 14 amino acids.

Comments on this clone: The CDR3 end is not reached by the read, which stops 3 residues before it; the germline J gene fills it in. V usage is TRBV6-1 and J usage is TRBJ2-1; weak D call: TRBD1 (5 bases). V shed 2 bases and J shed 2 bases, with 16 bases lying between them. CDR1 is MNHNS, CDR2 SASEGT, per germline. This CDR3 is built from 17 residues. CDR3 protein: CASSELYGHTAYNEQFF. CDR3 DNA, as far as it was read: TGTGCCAGCAGTGAACTTTACGGACATACAGCCTACAATGAG.

The CDR3 sequence: CASRESGGGETQYF. The sequenced part of the CDR3 DNA is TGTGCCAGCAGGGAAAGCGGGGGTGGAGAGACG. The V gene is TRBV2, the J gene TRBJ2-3, with 8 nucleotides matching TRBD2. The read finishes 3 residues shy of the CDR3 end, and the germline J gene is used to complete it. Germline V gene lookup returns CDR1 SNHLY and CDR2 FYNNEI. The CDR3 extends over 14 amino acids.

Comment on this clone: The read comes to an end 3 residues before the CDR3 does, leaving the germline J gene to fill in the end. The chain uses TRBV5-1 and TRBJ2-5; 10 bases are shared with TRBD1. This CDR3 has 16 amino acids. The V and J ends lost 3 bases and 4 bases, in that order; junction bases with no gene match: 9. CDR1 is SGHRS and CDR2 is YFSETQ in the germline V gene. The CDR3 bases that were read are TGCGCCAGCAGCTCTGGATCCGGGACAGGGGTAGAGACC. Translating it yields CASSSGSGTGVET. The full CDR3 protein is CASSSGSGTGVETQYF.

Of note for this clone: The read stops 3 residues short of the end of the CDR3; the missing end is completed from the germline J gene. The chain uses TRBV7-2 and TRBJ2-7, with 8 positions matching TRBD1. This CDR3 contains 15 residues. The germline CDR1 and CDR2 sequences are SGHTA and FQGNSA. Unmatched junction bases numbered 11, after V lost 4 bases and J lost 6 bases. The sequenced CDR3 bases are TGTGCCAGCAGCTCCCCAGACAGGGGTGGTCTCGAG. This encodes CASSSPDRGGLE. The whole CDR3 protein reads CASSSPDRGGLEQYF.

For this clone: The read stops 3 residues short of the end of the CDR3; the missing end is completed from the germline J gene. The chain has TRBV5-1 and TRBJ1-5, with TRBD1 matching 11 bases. The CDR3 loop spans 17 amino acids. V trimming: 5 bases; J trimming: 1 base; junction bases outside the gene matches: 8. Germline CDR1 and CDR2: SGHRS and YFSETQ. The sequenced part of the CDR3 DNA is TGCGCCAGCAGTCGGACAGGGGGCAGGGGGAGCAATCAGCCC. Its translation is CASSRTGGRGSNQP. The CDR3, in full, reads CASSRTGGRGSNQPQHF.

In the case of this clone: The sequenced fragment ends 3 residues before the CDR3 boundary, so the rest is inferred from the germline J gene. The chain joins TRBV5-1 to TRBJ2-1; D is possibly TRBD2 (5 bases). Deletions cut 2 bases from V and 9 bases from J, with 6 bases between. This CDR3 spans 11 amino acids. Germline-derived CDR1 and CDR2 are SGHRS and YFSETQ. CDR3: CASSLEGEQFF. CDR3 DNA, as far as it was read: TGCGCCAGCAGCTTAGAGGGTGAG. Full variable domain (remainder filled in from reference TRBV5-1 and TRBJ2-1): KAGVTQTPRYLIKTRGQQVTLSCSPISGHRSVSWYQQTPGQGLQFLFEYFSETQRNKGNFPGRFSGRQFSNSRSEMNVSTLELGDSALYLCASSLEGEQFFGPGTRLTVL.

Details on this clone: The read stops 3 residues short of the end of the CDR3; the missing end is completed from the germline J gene. The chain is built from TRBV10-3 and TRBJ2-1; 9 positions agree with TRBD2. CDR3 length: 17 residues. V was pared by 2 bases and J by 8 bases, with 13 bases of the junction left unmatched. Per germline, CDR1 ENHRY and CDR2 SYGVKD. Incomplete CDR3 DNA: TGTGCCATCAGTGAGGATGGTGTGCGGGGGGGCAAGTATGAG. It is translated as CAISEDGVRGGKYE. The whole CDR3 protein is CAISEDGVRGGKYEQFF.

Of note for this clone: The read gets to within 3 residues of the CDR3 end, and the germline J gene fills in the rest. The J gene is TRBJ2-1, the V gene TRBV20-1; 11 bases are shared with TRBD2. CDR1 DFQATT and CDR2 SNEGSKA come from the germline V gene (reference sequence). The V and J ends lost 4 bases and 7 bases, in that order; junction bases with no gene match: 9. This CDR3 comprises 15 residues. Incomplete CDR3 DNA: TGCAGTGCTACCCTTAGCGGGGGGGGTAGGAATGAG. It translates to CSATLSGGGRNE. The entire CDR3 sequence reads CSATLSGGGRNEQFF.